At least ten counts were recorded for the clone carrying this T cell receptor (beta chain). Its antigen is still unknown. This record belongs to a study of cytomegalovirus exposure and HLA in healthy donors. Overall study context: From HLA-typed donors, an early data release held approximately 85 million unique TCRs. The study, taken as a whole, reports: Near-uniform donor sequencing depth was presumed by presence/absence analyses. A previous analysis found most TCR beta V segments productive roughly 87% or roughly 30% of the time. In a later analysis, HLA-C alleles had the fewest associated TCRs, DRB1 alleles the most.

The PCR employed 60 Vbeta primers together with 13 Jbeta primers. Method: immunoSEQ multiplex PCR; TCRdb's copy keeps in-frame clones and lacks some. The table lists 150,000 to 200,000 clones, 60% to 80% of them singletons, with roughly an eighth in the top ten. Sequenced: PBMCs. The TCR was taken from a woman aged 50 to 60 in good health and CMV-seropositive.

Here the CDR3 DNA reads TGTGCCAGCAGCTTTGAGGGAGTCATAGCTGAAGCTTTCTTT. Protein product: CASSFEGVIAEAFF. The chain links TRBV5-6 to TRBJ1-1, with D unresolved. From germline, CDR1 is SGHDT and CDR2 YYEEEE. This CDR3 spans 14 amino acids. Trimming removed 2 bases from V and 6 bases from J, with 14 bases in between.